The present entry profiles one T cell receptor (beta chain) with its context. This sample stems from a study of blood T cell repertoires in COVID-19. Background on the study: The cDNA or gDNA used as material had been derived from T cells, B-cell-depleted T cells, or PBMCs.

There are 15 residues in the CDR3. J gave up 9 bases and V 4 bases, and 9 bases lay outside the gene matches. Germline CDR1 reads SGHTA; CDR2 reads FQGNSA. Original handling: Researchers report that nucleated cell counts were estimated from reference gene primer amplification. Clones were sequenced by immunoSEQ multiplex PCR, and TCRdb holds only the in-frame ones, with some missing. For V, J and clone size, that table is used; D and trimming come from the DNA. Here the sample spans some 200,000 clones, about 90% being singletons. The sequencing sample was made of peripheral blood. The gene calls are TRBV7-2 and TRBJ1-5; 10 bases fit TRBD1. The TCR originated in a woman between 65 and 79 years old with acute or convalescent COVID-19. CDR3 sequence reads: CASSSAGTGARPQHF. The DNA of the CDR3 is TGTGCCAGCAGCTCGGCCGGGACAGGGGCTCGGCCCCAGCATTTT.